Presented here are 24 T cell receptor beta chains from one specimen sequenced in a study of blood T cells in healthy people across ages. Next came a second PCR, run for about 7 to 12 cycles, which used a sample-barcoded 5' primer along with a J-beta primer mix. TCRdb ran MiXCR on the 5' RACE reads and lists one entry per CDR3 protein. The table lists approximately 1,000,000 distinct CDR3 sequences, less than 45% of them singletons. The specimen sequenced was blood. The receptors originated from a man aged 18 to 30 in good health.

This chain connects TRBV5-1 to TRBJ2-1, with 9 positions matching TRBD1. The CDR3 is 16 residues long. J was trimmed by 6 bases and V by 0 bases; bases with no gene match: 7. The germline V gene encodes CDR1 SGHRS and CDR2 YFSETQ. The CDR3 here is CASSLVGTGFRNEQFF. The CDR3 coding sequence is TGCGCCAGCAGCTTGGTTGGGACAGGGTTCCGCAATGAGCAGTTCTTC.

This clonotype was recorded a few times. The chain employs TRBV30 and TRBJ1-2, with no clear D. V dropped 2 bases and J dropped 4 bases, with 17 bases sitting between them. The CDR3 covers 15 residues. Per germline, CDR1 GTSNPN and CDR2 SVGIG (reference sequence). CDR3 residues: CAWSYAGVLGYGYTF. The DNA of the CDR3 is TGTGCCTGGAGTTACGCCGGGGTTTTAGGCTATGGCTACACCTTC.

This chain's CDR3 is CASSSRSGGKVYTQYF. The CDR3 region has the DNA TGTGCCAGCAGTTCCCGGTCCGGGGGGAAGGTTTATACGCAGTATTTT. This sequence joins TRBV28 and TRBJ2-3; TRBD2 matches at 7 bases. Germline CDR1 and CDR2: MDHEN and SYDVKM. V lost 4 bases and J lost 7; bases outside the gene matches: 14. The CDR3 sequence is 16 residues long.

The sample holds a few counts of this clonotype. This sequence joins TRBV4-2 and TRBJ2-1, with 8 bases that match TRBD2. The CDR3 totals 18 residues. Germline CDR1 LGHNA, CDR2 YNFKEQ. The V and J ends lost 0 bases and 6 bases, in that order; junction bases with no gene match: 13. The CDR3 sequence: CASSQEVQRSGGPNEQFF. Here the CDR3 DNA reads TGTGCCAGCAGCCAAGAGGTCCAACGGAGCGGGGGCCCCAATGAGCAGTTCTTC.

This clonotype appeared a few times. This chain joins TRBV7-2 and TRBJ2-5, with TRBD1 matching 7 bases. Germline V gene data show CDR1 as SGHTA and CDR2 as FQGNSA. CDR3 length equals 15 residues. Germline trimming cut 5 bases from V and 1 base from J; bases unmatched to any gene: 7. The chain's CDR3 is CASSPQTGPQETQYF. The CDR3 bases are TGTGCCAGCAGCCCCCAGACAGGGCCCCAAGAGACCCAGTACTTC.

This chain links TRBV3-1 with TRBJ1-1; no reliable D call. V lost 9 bases and J 1 base, leaving 12 bases between the germline ends. This CDR3 comprises 13 residues. Per the germline V gene, CDR1 is LGHDT and CDR2 is YNNKEL (reference sequence). CDR3 DNA: TGTGCCAGTCGTAGACTATCGAACACTGAAGCTTTCTTT. It yields the protein CASRRLSNTEAFF.

The chain recombines TRBV4-3 with TRBJ1-1, with a possible D match to TRBD1 (5 bases). The CDR3 sequence is 14 residues long. CDR1 is LGHNA and CDR2 is YSLEER in the germline V gene. Trimming pared 4 bases from V and 4 bases from J, leaving 13 bases between. The DNA for the CDR3 is TGCGCCAGCAGCCCTCAGGGTGGGGTCACTGAAGCTTTCTTT. As protein: CASSPQGGVTEAFF.

The chain carries TRBV5-1 and TRBJ2-5; 7 bases map to TRBD1. The germline V gene has CDR1 SGHRS and CDR2 YFSETQ. The CDR3 is 16 residues long. Trimming cost V 4 bases and J 11 bases; bases outside gene matches: 20. This CDR3 reads CASSITGTVLGDEQYF. The CDR3 DNA sequence: TGCGCCAGCAGCATAACCGGGACAGTATTGGGCGATGAGCAGTACTTC.

This clonotype was observed a handful of times. The chain has TRBV20-1 and TRBJ1-5, with D unresolved. Trimming stripped 0 bases from V and 6 bases from J, with 24 bases between. The CDR3 runs to 18 residues. Germline CDR1 is DFQATT and CDR2 is SNEGSKA (reference sequence). The CDR3 region has the DNA TGCAGTGCTAGAGATTTCATTTACGCGGAGGGAGGAAGTCAGCCCCAGCATTTT. It translates to CSARDFIYAEGGSQPQHF.

The rearrangement joins TRBV11-2 to TRBJ2-4; D gene ambiguous. Near its end, the DNA agrees better with TRBJ2-7, so the J call may be wrong. Per germline, CDR1 SGHAT and CDR2 FQNNGV. The CDR3 is 13 residues long. The CDR3 bases are TGTGCCAGCAGCTCGGAAAGATTGGGCGAGCAGTACTTC. Residues: CASSSERLGEQYF.

The chain joins TRBV6-6 to TRBJ1-2; D remains ambiguous. Looked up from germline, CDR1 is MNHNY and CDR2 is SVGAGI (reference sequence). The CDR3 consists of 14 residues. V was shortened by 7 bases and J by 4 bases, with 16 bases between the two germline ends. The CDR3 protein is CASNGKGLSYGYTF. DNA for the CDR3: TGTGCCAGCAATGGGAAGGGCCTTAGCTATGGCTACACCTTC.

The chain employs TRBV5-1 and TRBJ2-2; D is undetermined. The V gene lost 0 bases and the J gene lost 4 bases, with 10 bases spanning the gap. Germline V gene lookup returns CDR1 SGHRS and CDR2 YFSETQ. This CDR3 spans 15 amino acids. The CDR3 protein is CASSLDVSRTGELFF. In DNA, the CDR3 is TGCGCCAGCAGCTTGGACGTGAGCCGCACCGGGGAGCTGTTTTTT. The complete variable domain, with remaining parts taken from reference TRBV5-1 and TRBJ2-2, reads KAGVTQTPRYLIKTRGQQVTLSCSPISGHRSVSWYQQTPGQGLQFLFEYFSETQRNKGNFPGRFSGRQFSNSRSEMNVSTLELGDSALYLCASSLDVSRTGELFFGEGSRLTVL.

This clonotype came up once. The V and J genes are TRBV12-3 or TRBV12-4 and TRBJ1-2, with TRBD1 as a possible D gene (6 bases). V lost 6 bases to trimming and J lost 8 bases, with 19 bases between them. The CDR3 is made up of 14 amino acids. The CDR3, as DNA: TGTGCCAGCAGACCACCTTGGGGGGGCGACGGCTACACCTTC. This sequence encodes CASRPPWGGDGYTF.

A few counts support this clonotype. The rearrangement joins TRBV4-3 to TRBJ2-5; perhaps TRBD2 as D (6 bases). The CDR3 spans 15 residues. Between the trimmed V and J ends, which lost 3 bases and 5 bases, there was a span of 16 bases. Germline-derived CDR1 and CDR2 are LGHNA and YSLEER. The CDR3 sequence is CASSHRSGDPETQYF. The CDR3 nucleotides read TGCGCCAGCAGCCATCGTTCGGGGGACCCGGAGACCCAGTACTTC.

This clonotype appeared a few times. The chain carries TRBV7-2 and TRBJ1-1; 9 bases fit TRBD1. The CDR3 is 14 amino acids. The J segment lost 3 bases and the V segment lost 6 bases, leaving 5 bases of the junction unmatched. CDR1 and CDR2 (germline): SGHTA, FQGNSA. CDR3 DNA: TGTGCCAGCAGTCTACAGGGGGCGTACACTGAAGCTTTCTTT. This codes for CASSLQGAYTEAFF.

This clonotype was picked up a small number of times. The chain has TRBV21-1 and TRBJ1-1; the tabulated D call, TRBD1, remains unverified against the DNA. TRBV21-1 is labeled a pseudogene. The CDR3 is made up of 15 amino acids. The CDR3 DNA reads as TGTGCCAGCAGCAAAGTAAGGAGGGGGGTCACTGAAGCTTTCTTT. This gives the protein CASSKVRRGVTEAFF.

In this sample, this clonotype turned up a few times. The V and J genes are TRBV7-2 and TRBJ1-1; tentatively, D is TRBD1 (5 bases). Trimming shortened V by 1 base and J by 2 bases, and 11 bases separated the two germline ends. This CDR3 region has 15 residues. CDR1 and CDR2 (germline): SGHTA, FQGNSA. As DNA, the CDR3 is TGTGCCAGCAGCTTAGGCCTGGGGGTCAACACTGAAGCTTTCTTT. The encoded protein is CASSLGLGVNTEAFF.

This chain connects TRBV4-1 to TRBJ2-1, with a tentative D call TRBD2 (6 bases). CDR3 size: 19 residues. Trimming pared 3 bases from V and 0 bases from J, leaving 21 bases between. Germline CDR1 is MGHRA and CDR2 is YSYEKL. Here the CDR3 DNA reads TGCGCCAGCAGCCAGAGGGCTGGGAGGCTTCTTAGCTCCTACAATGAGCAGTTCTTC. Encoded protein: CASSQRAGRLLSSYNEQFF.

The sample holds a few counts of this clonotype. The rearrangement links TRBV20-1 to TRBJ2-3; 8 nucleotides line up with TRBD2. Germline trimming cut 6 bases from V and 4 bases from J; bases unmatched to any gene: 6. The CDR3 runs to 13 residues. Germline loops: CDR1 DFQATT, CDR2 SNEGSKA (reference sequence). CDR3 DNA sequence: TGCAGTGCAACGGGGGGGCCAGCAGATACGCAGTATTTT. Protein product: CSATGGPADTQYF.

This clonotype was recorded only once. This rearrangement joins TRBV6-2 or TRBV6-3 to TRBJ2-1, with D possibly being TRBD2 (6 bases). The germline V gene has CDR1 MNHEY and CDR2 SVGEGT. V was cut by 3 bases and J by 9 bases, with 9 bases left in between. The CDR3 is made up of 12 amino acids. For the CDR3, the DNA is TGTGCCAGCAGTTATGTGGGAGGTGAGCAGTTCTTC. It translates to CASSYVGGEQFF.

The J gene is TRBJ2-2, the V gene TRBV29-1; D is perhaps TRBD1 (6 bases). Germline V lookup: CDR1 SQVTM, CDR2 ANQGSEA. The CDR3 is 13 residues long. The V gene lost 3 bases and the J gene lost 5 bases, with 10 bases spanning the gap. CDR3 bases: TGCAGCGTTGATCAAGGACAGACCGGGGAGCTGTTTTTT. Protein product: CSVDQGQTGELFF.

This clonotype was seen a single time. The chain carries TRBV20-1 and TRBJ2-7, with TRBD2 matching over 9 bases. The CDR3 is made up of 17 amino acids. Looked up from germline, CDR1 is DFQATT and CDR2 is SNEGSKA (reference sequence). Losses at the gene ends were 0 bases for V and 7 bases for J; bases not matched to a gene: 16. CDR3 in amino acids: CSARDAGGRFTYNEQYF. DNA of the CDR3: TGCAGTGCTAGAGACGCGGGGGGGAGATTTACCTACAATGAGCAGTACTTC.

In nucleotides, the CDR3 is TGTGCCAGCAGTTCTCCTGTAAAATCTAACTATGGCTACACCTTC. Its protein is CASSSPVKSNYGYTF. The chain joins TRBV12-3 or TRBV12-4 to TRBJ1-2; D call uncertain. The CDR3 is 15 residues long. V was shortened by 4 bases and J by 0 bases, with 12 bases between the two germline ends.

V is TRBV12-3 or TRBV12-4 and J is TRBJ1-4; D is ambiguous. The CDR3 totals 13 residues. V was pared by 6 bases and J by 4 bases, with 9 bases between. In DNA form, the CDR3 reads TGTGCCAGCAGCACGACCTATAATGAAAAACTGTTTTTT. It translates to CASSTTYNEKLFF.